These 22 T cell receptor beta chains were all obtained from the same sample, sequenced in a study of T cells in Graves' hyperthyroidism and ophthalmopathy. Researchers took RNA transcripts and amplified the TCR beta CDR3 regions from them. A set of HTBI primers served as the primers for a first-round RT-PCR of the TCR CDR3. TCRdb itself ran the multiplex PCR reads through MiXCR, one entry per CDR3 protein. The sample lists 450,000 to 700,000 distinct CDR3 sequences; 46% were seen once. The sequenced sample was peripheral blood or thyroid tissue (not recorded which). The receptors originated from an adult woman with Graves' disease, either hyperthyroidism or ophthalmopathy (not recorded which).

This clonotype was seen ten or more times. The chain links TRBV13 to TRBJ1-1, with D possibly being TRBD1 (5 bases). Germline CDR1 PRHDT, CDR2 FYEKMQ (reference sequence). The CDR3 is 13 residues long. The V end lost 5 bases, the J end lost 5 bases, and 12 bases lay between the germline ends. The CDR3 DNA follows: TGTGCCAGCAGCGAGGGTGAGGGGACTGAAGCTTTCTTT. Its translation is CASSEGEGTEAFF.

Worth noting for this clonotype: No conserved phenylalanine or tryptophan is present at the end of the CDR3, so a read error is the likely explanation. The limits of the CDR3 on the DNA are not certain, so only TCRdb's listed CDR3 is given. The J gene is TRBJ1-4, the V gene TRBV30; the DNA was not compared with TRBD1, the D call given in the table. From germline, CDR1 is GTSNPN and CDR2 SVGIG (reference sequence). The CDR3 sequence runs 10 residues, both termini included. CDR3 sequence: CAWSGDRGPY.

The chain couples TRBV24-1 to TRBJ2-3; D might be TRBD1 or TRBD2, each matching 5 bases. CDR1 and CDR2 from the germline V gene are KGHDR and SFDVKD. The CDR3 has 17 residues. V dropped 4 bases and J dropped 6 bases, with 22 bases sitting between them. The CDR3 sequence is CATSDQPSSRGVDTQYF. The CDR3 nucleotides are TGTGCCACCAGTGACCAACCCAGCAGCCGAGGGGTGGATACGCAGTATTTT.

The gene calls are TRBV7-9 and TRBJ2-5; D unresolved. The CDR3 sequence is 14 residues long. The germline V gene has CDR1 SEHNR and CDR2 FQNEAQ (reference sequence). Trimming removed 5 bases from V and 5 bases from J, with 15 bases in between. The CDR3 DNA follows: TGTGCCAGCAGCCAATCCGGCCTTGGGGAGACCCAGTACTTC. It yields the protein CASSQSGLGETQYF.

A word on this clonotype: The junction and the germline gene differ at one end; a read error may be behind it. The chain has TRBV10-3 and TRBJ1-4, with a weak D call TRBD1 (5 bases). CDR3 size: 14 residues. Germline V CDR1 and CDR2: ENHRY, SYGVKD. CDR3 sequence (DNA): TGTGCCATCAGTGAGTCGCAGGGAAATGAAAAACTGTTCTTT. Protein product: CAISESQGNEKLFF.

This clonotype was detected ten times or more. The genes are TRBV6-5 and TRBJ2-7; the D gene is possibly TRBD2 (6 bases). V was shortened by 2 bases and J by 6 bases, with 8 bases between the two germline ends. Germline V gene data show CDR1 as MNHEY and CDR2 as SVGAGI. The CDR3 spans 12 residues. The CDR3 coding sequence is TGTGCCAGCAGTTACGGGGGGTCCGAGCAGTACTTC. Its translation is CASSYGGSEQYF.

In its sample, this clonotype was seen a few times. The chain recombines TRBV28 with TRBJ1-2, with 7 bases matching TRBD1. The trim removed 7 bases at V and 9 bases at J, leaving 14 bases unmatched. The CDR3 is 14 residues long. Germline-derived CDR1 and CDR2 are MDHEN and SYDVKM. The CDR3 region has the DNA TGTGCCAGCACCCTTATAAGGGGGCTTCAGCGCTACACCTTC. Translating gives CASTLIRGLQRYTF.

The chain uses TRBV2 and TRBJ2-3; D not certain. This CDR3 spans 15 amino acids. V was shortened by 6 bases and J by 0 bases, with 13 bases between the two germline ends. Looked up from germline, CDR1 is SNHLY and CDR2 is FYNNEI. The CDR3 DNA reads TGTGCCAGCAGCACCCACATGGACAGCACAGATACGCAGTATTTT. Translating it yields CASSTHMDSTDTQYF.

The sample holds many counts of this clonotype. The chain combines TRBV6-7 with TRBJ1-4; D remains ambiguous. TRBV6-7 is flagged as an ORF with uncertain function. This CDR3 region has 13 residues. Trimming stripped 6 bases from V and 8 bases from J, with 13 bases between. The CDR3 loop is CASRNSTSEKLFF. The CDR3 DNA is TGTGCCAGCAGAAATTCCACGAGCGAAAAACTGTTTTTT.

Details on this clonotype: A much larger clone is a single base away; this may be a read error. The chain has TRBV6-6 and TRBJ1-4, with D possibly TRBD1 on 6 matching bases. CDR3 size: 12 residues. V was clipped by 8 bases and J by 4 bases, with 8 bases between them. From germline, CDR1 is MNHNY and CDR2 SVGAGI (reference sequence). The CDR3 spells CASGQYNEKLFF. CDR3 coding DNA: TGTGCCAGCGGACAGTATAATGAAAAACTGTTTTTT.

This rearrangement joins TRBV20-1 to TRBJ2-5, with no clear D. The CDR3 loop spans 13 amino acids. Germline-derived CDR1 and CDR2 are DFQATT and SNEGSKA (reference sequence). V gave up 6 bases and J gave up 4 bases, with 15 bases separating them. The CDR3 sequence is CSAGQSWGETQYF. In nucleotides, the CDR3 is TGCAGTGCCGGGCAGTCCTGGGGAGAGACCCAGTACTTC.

The chain is built from TRBV7-8 and TRBJ2-7, with 9 bases matching TRBD1. V gave up 8 bases and J gave up 2 bases; unmatched junction bases: 4. The germline gives CDR1 SGHVS, CDR2 FQNEAQ. CDR3 length: 13 residues. The CDR3 here is CASARDRAYEQYF. The CDR3 bases are TGTGCCAGCGCCCGGGACAGGGCCTACGAGCAGTACTTC.

This clonotype was seen repeatedly, ten times or more. The chain is built from TRBV5-1 and TRBJ1-1, with TRBD1 identical over 8 bases. CDR3 length equals 14 residues. V gave up 3 bases and J gave up 6 bases; unmatched junction bases: 7. Per the germline V gene, CDR1 is SGHRS and CDR2 is YFSETQ. The CDR3 nucleotides are TGCGCCAGCAGCTCTGCAGGGGGCAGGGCTGAAGCTTTCTTT. Its translation: CASSSAGGRAEAFF.

For this clonotype: A much larger clone is a single base away; this may be a read error. The rearrangement uses TRBV18 and TRBJ2-5, with D possibly matching TRBD2 (6 bases). Germline lookup yields CDR1 KGHSH and CDR2 LQKENI. CDR3 length: 13 amino acids. The CDR3 DNA sequence: TGTGCCAGCTCACCGTTTCAACGGGAGACCCAGTGCTTC. Its translation: CASSPFQRETQCF.

This sequence joins TRBV5-4 and TRBJ1-2, with 7 bases identical to TRBD1. Per the germline V gene, CDR1 is SGHNT and CDR2 is YYREEE (reference sequence). With V trimmed by 1 base and J by 5 bases, 14 bases remained unmatched. This CDR3 has 17 residues. In DNA, the CDR3 is TGTGCCAGCAGCTTGCCCTATCCGGGACAGTCTGCTTATGGCTACACCTTC. Amino acids: CASSLPYPGQSAYGYTF.

This clonotype was recorded at least ten times. The chain carries TRBV19 and TRBJ1-6; D is undetermined. Trimming took 5 bases from V and 8 from J, leaving 10 bases between them. CDR3 length equals 13 residues. The germline gives CDR1 LNHDA, CDR2 SQIVND (reference sequence). The chain's CDR3 is CASSSDADSPLHF. In nucleotides, the CDR3 is TGTGCCAGTAGTTCGGATGCGGATTCACCCCTCCACTTT.

This clonotype occurred many times. The chain recombines TRBV19 with TRBJ1-1, with D perhaps TRBD1 (5 bases). The CDR3 covers 19 residues. In germline, CDR1 is LNHDA, CDR2 SQIVND (reference sequence). The V gene lost 5 bases and the J gene lost 0 bases, with 25 bases spanning the gap. The CDR3 sequence: CASSLHSGTLVLMNTEAFF. The CDR3, as DNA: TGTGCCAGTAGTCTCCACTCCGGGACGTTGGTACTAATGAACACTGAAGCTTTCTTT.

This clonotype was seen a few times. J is TRBJ2-7 and V is TRBV10-3; a possible D gene is TRBD2 (5 bases). Trimming pared 10 bases from V and 0 bases from J, leaving 19 bases between. The germline V gene has CDR1 ENHRY and CDR2 SYGVKD. This CDR3 is 15 amino acids long. CDR3: CASGRLATSSYEQYF. CDR3 coding DNA: TGTGCCAGCGGAAGGTTAGCGACGAGCTCCTACGAGCAGTACTTC.

V usage is TRBV2 and J usage is TRBJ1-3; 8 bases are a match to TRBD1. V shed 6 bases and J 10 bases; nucleotides not matched to a gene: 11. CDR3 length: 14 residues. Germline V gives CDR1 SNHLY, CDR2 FYNNEI. CDR3 coding DNA: TGTGCCAGCAGGGGAGGACAGGGACGGGAGACCATATATTTT. This encodes CASRGGQGRETIYF.

Many counts were recorded for this clonotype. The chain has TRBV29-1 and TRBJ2-2; TRBD2 is a possible D gene (5 bases). The germline V gene encodes CDR1 SQVTM and CDR2 ANQGSEA. The CDR3 is 11 residues long. V was clipped by 6 bases and J by 8 bases, with 10 bases between them. CDR3 sequence: CSVLTIGELFF. Here the CDR3 DNA reads TGCAGCGTCTTGACTATTGGGGAGCTGTTTTTT.

This clonotype was detected ten times or more. The V call is TRBV2, the J call TRBJ2-7; 8 bases are a match to TRBD1. Trimming cost V 5 bases and J 2 bases; bases outside gene matches: 8. The germline CDR1 and CDR2 sequences are SNHLY and FYNNEI. The CDR3 totals 15 residues. This CDR3 is CASSTGGILAYEQYF. CDR3 nucleotide sequence: TGTGCCAGCAGTACAGGGGGTATTCTTGCCTACGAGCAGTACTTC.

The chain is built from TRBV6-4 and TRBJ2-5; possible D gene TRBD2, 6 bases. CDR1 is MRHNA, CDR2 SNTAGT, per germline. V dropped 4 bases and J dropped 2 bases, with 8 bases sitting between them. This CDR3 is built from 13 residues. The DNA of the CDR3 is TGTGCCAGCAGTGGACTAGAACAAGAGACCCAGTACTTC. This translates into CASSGLEQETQYF.